This T cell receptor beta chain derives from a study of blood T cell repertoires in COVID-19. In the original workflow: Reference gene primer amplification in the assay estimated nucleated cell counts. Data came from immunoSEQ multiplex PCR; TCRdb stores just in-frame clones and leaves some out. V and J calls and clone size follow that table, whereas D and trimming were derived from the DNA. Of 190,000 or so clones listed, approximately 88% are singletons. This CDR3 spans 16 amino acids. The germline gives CDR1 MGHRA, CDR2 YSYEKL. V lost 1 base and J lost 2, with 13 bases in between. This clonotype was obtained from a woman aged 25 to 39 with acute or convalescent COVID-19. V is TRBV4-1 and J is TRBJ2-3, with unresolved D. Sequenced: peripheral blood. CDR3 bases: TGCGCCAGCAGCCAAGGAGTGATTGAGCACACAGATACGCAGTATTTT. Translated: CASSQGVIEHTDTQYF.